This TCR beta chain was recorded in a study of human T cells and chemical hapten exposure. Study background: Sensitization was performed using 2% DPC on a roughly 2 cm by roughly 2 cm upper inner arm skin site.

Specified time point: patch test 3, about 24 weeks after DPC sensitization. Treatment reported: therapeutic diphenylcyclopropenone sensitization with weekly scalp DPC. The V end was cut by 0 bases, the J end by 7 bases, with 10 bases between. The germline V gene encodes CDR1 MDHEN and CDR2 SYDVKM. This CDR3 has 14 amino acids. TCRdb independently ran MiXCR on the RACE reads; one entry per CDR3 protein. The profile shows more than 70,000 distinct CDR3 sequences, approximately 11% of them singletons. Sequences were derived from whole blood, sampled in connection with sensitization to the hapten diphenylcyclopropenone (DPC). The rearrangement links TRBV28 to TRBJ2-4, with TRBD1 as a possible D gene (5 bases). The source is a woman aged 30 to 39 with alopecia areata. Some clones in this sample may be carry-over from other donors' samples. As DNA, the CDR3 is TGTGCCAGCAGTTTATGGGCAGGGTCGAACATTCAGTACTTC. Protein: CASSLWAGSNIQYF.